The next 17 T cell receptor beta chains were all read from a single sample in a study of preoperative IRX-2 immunotherapy in early breast cancer. Stated treatment: preoperative locoregional IRX-2 cytokine immunotherapy. The data were produced by immunoSEQ multiplex PCR, yet TCRdb's version contains in-frame clones alone and is incomplete. Of 40,000 to 50,000 clones in the sample, 77% were seen once. The sequencing used tumor tissue, collected after IRX-2 immunotherapy. The receptors were gathered from a human donor with breast cancer.

The chain recombines TRBV19 with TRBJ1-4; D remains ambiguous. There are 12 residues in the CDR3. The V gene's germline CDR1 is LNHDA and CDR2 SQIVND (reference sequence). Trimming took 8 bases from V and 3 from J, leaving 7 bases between them. CDR3 in DNA: TGTGCCAGTCACGGAGCTAATGAAAAACTGTTTTTT. Translating it yields CASHGANEKLFF.

The chain recombines TRBV6-8 with TRBJ1-5; D might be TRBD1 (6 bases). V was shortened by 5 bases and J by 6 bases, with 11 bases between the two germline ends. The CDR3 is 13 amino acids. Germline CDR1 is MNHGY and CDR2 is SAAAGT. The CDR3 DNA reads as TGTGCCAGCAGTCTCCGGGGGGCTCAGCCCCAGCATTTT. Translating it yields CASSLRGAQPQHF.

The chain links TRBV6-7 to TRBJ2-7; D is uncertain. TRBV6-7 is labeled an ORF, and its function is uncertain. The CDR3 length is 13 residues. Trimming removed 5 bases from V and 3 bases from J, with 11 bases in between. CDR3 sequence reads: CASSRTWVYEQYF. CDR3 nucleotide sequence: TGTGCCAGCAGTCGAACGTGGGTCTACGAGCAGTACTTC.

The chain links TRBV5-1 to TRBJ1-2, with D possibly being TRBD1 (5 bases). Germline CDR1 and CDR2: SGHRS and YFSETQ. Trimming left V 1 base short and J 4 bases short, with 11 bases between. CDR3 length: 14 residues. The CDR3 reads CASSLNPGSYGYTF. The CDR3 DNA reads TGCGCCAGCAGCTTGAACCCAGGGTCCTATGGCTACACCTTC.

The chain couples TRBV5-1 to TRBJ2-4, with 9 bases aligning to TRBD1. The CDR3 extends over 17 amino acids. Germline V gene sequence: CDR1 SGHRS, CDR2 YFSETQ. The J segment lost 2 bases and the V segment lost 3 bases, leaving 9 bases of the junction unmatched. The CDR3 coding sequence is TGCGCCAGCAGCTCAAAAAGACAGGGGGGGTCCAAAAACATTCAGTACTTC. Its translation: CASSSKRQGGSKNIQYF. The complete variable domain, with remaining parts taken from reference TRBV5-1 and TRBJ2-4, reads KAGVTQTPRYLIKTRGQQVTLSCSPISGHRSVSWYQQTPGQGLQFLFEYFSETQRNKGNFPGRFSGRQFSNSRSEMNVSTLELGDSALYLCASSSKRQGGSKNIQYFGAGTRLSVL.

The chain combines TRBV18 with TRBJ1-1; 8 bases line up with TRBD1. This CDR3 is 16 amino acids long. The V gene's germline CDR1 is KGHSH and CDR2 LQKENI. The trim removed 3 bases at V and 6 bases at J, leaving 12 bases unmatched. CDR3 DNA: TGTGCCAGCTCACCTTTCCCTTCGACAGGGGTCGCTGAAGCTTTCTTT. Amino acid sequence: CASSPFPSTGVAEAFF.

The V gene is TRBV18, the J gene TRBJ2-7, with unresolved D. The CDR3 is made up of 13 amino acids. From germline, CDR1 is KGHSH and CDR2 LQKENI. The V gene lost 5 bases and the J gene lost 1 base, with 9 bases spanning the gap. The CDR3 sequence is CASSWTESYEQYF. CDR3 bases: TGTGCCAGCTCATGGACCGAGTCCTACGAGCAGTACTTC.

This chain uses TRBV19 with TRBJ2-1, with D maybe TRBD2 (5 bases). This CDR3 region has 12 residues. The V end was cut by 5 bases, the J end by 6 bases, with 8 bases between. Germline lookup yields CDR1 LNHDA and CDR2 SQIVND (reference sequence). The CDR3 bases are TGTGCCAGTAGTCTCGAGGGCAATGAGCAGTTCTTC. Its protein product is CASSLEGNEQFF. Drawing the rest from reference TRBV19 and TRBJ2-1, the complete variable domain is DGGITQSPKYLFRKEGQNVTLSCEQNLNHDAMYWYRQDPGQGLRLIYYSQIVNDFQKGDIAEGYSVSREKKESFPLTVTSAQKNPTAFYLCASSLEGNEQFFGPGTRLTVL.

The gene calls are TRBV11-3 and TRBJ1-1; a weak D match, TRBD1 (6 bases). The V end was cut by 3 bases, the J end by 2 bases, with 13 bases between. Germline lookup yields CDR1 SGHNT and CDR2 YENEEA. This CDR3 contains 15 residues. The CDR3 region has the DNA TGTGCCAGCAGCTTGGGTGTAGGGGGAAACACTGAAGCTTTCTTT. It codes for CASSLGVGGNTEAFF.

The rearrangement joins TRBV2 to TRBJ2-5; perhaps TRBD2 as D (6 bases). CDR1 is SNHLY, CDR2 FYNNEI, per germline. This CDR3 is built from 14 residues. V was clipped by 8 bases and J by 0 bases, with 13 bases between them. Written as DNA, the CDR3 is TGTGCCAGCGACGGGGGAGGCTACCAAGAGACCCAGTACTTC. As protein: CASDGGGYQETQYF.

The chain has TRBV9 and TRBJ1-5; no definite D call. V lost 5 bases and J lost 4, with 7 bases in between. Germline-derived CDR1 and CDR2 are SGDLS and YYNGEE. The CDR3 has 12 residues. The CDR3 is CASSGNNQPQHF. Written as DNA, the CDR3 is TGTGCCAGCAGTGGTAATAATCAGCCCCAGCATTTT.

This clone was detected a few times. The junction departs from germline at one end; a sequencing error may be responsible. The chain joins TRBV11-3 to TRBJ2-1; 11 bases fit TRBD2. This CDR3 contains 15 residues. Looked up from germline, CDR1 is SGHNT and CDR2 is YENEEA. CDR3 region: CASSLTSGMVNEQFF. The CDR3 nucleotides are TGTGCYAGCAGCTTGACTAGCGGGATGGTCAATGAGCAGTTCTTC. The complete variable domain, with remaining parts taken from reference TRBV11-3 and TRBJ2-1, reads EAGVVQSPRYKIIEKKQPVAFWCNPISGHNTLYWYLQNLGQGPELLIRYENEEAVDDSQLPKDRFSAERLKGVDSTLKIQPAELGDSAVYLCASSLTSGMVNEQFFGPGTRLTVL.

This clone turned up a few times. This chain uses TRBV9 with TRBJ2-7; 7 bases agree with TRBD1. Unmatched junction bases numbered 14, after V lost 0 bases and J lost 5 bases. The CDR3 totals 17 residues. Germline CDR1 is SGDLS and CDR2 is YYNGEE. This CDR3 is CASSVDTGVGVGNEQYF. CDR3 bases: TGTGCCAGCAGCGTAGATACAGGGGTAGGGGTGGGCAACGAGCAGTACTTC.

The chain uses TRBV7-5 and TRBJ2-1; the table's D call TRBD2 went unverified against the DNA. TRBV7-5 is a pseudogene locus. The CDR3 has 15 amino acids. In DNA form, the CDR3 reads TGTGCCAGCAGCTTTTCCGGGACTAGCATCGATGAGCAGTTCTTC. This encodes CASSFSGTSIDEQFF.

The chain recombines TRBV9 with TRBJ2-1; the D is unclear. CDR1 and CDR2 (germline): SGDLS, YYNGEE. V lost 4 bases, J lost 3 bases, and 8 bases lay in between. The CDR3 length is 13 residues. Here the CDR3 DNA reads TGTGCCAGCAGCCCAAGAGTCTACAATGAGCAGTTCTTC. Its translation: CASSPRVYNEQFF.

The V call is TRBV30, the J call TRBJ2-7; TRBD1 or TRBD2 may be the D gene (6 bases each). The CDR3 spans 13 residues. The V end was cut by 5 bases, the J end by 4 bases, with 15 bases between. Germline assignment: CDR1 GTSNPN and CDR2 SVGIG (reference sequence). The CDR3 loop reads CAWWRGVGYEQYF. For the CDR3, the DNA is TGTGCCTGGTGGAGGGGGGTTGGGTACGAGCAGTACTTC.

V is TRBV23-1 and J is TRBJ2-2; D remains ambiguous. TRBV23-1 is sorted into the ORF group, with uncertain function. Trimming cost V 6 bases and J 6 bases, with 17 bases left between them. The CDR3 runs 15 residues. CDR3 protein: CASSHTMVSPGELFF. DNA of the CDR3: TGCGCCAGCAGCCACACTATGGTCTCGCCCGGGGAGCTGTTTTTT.